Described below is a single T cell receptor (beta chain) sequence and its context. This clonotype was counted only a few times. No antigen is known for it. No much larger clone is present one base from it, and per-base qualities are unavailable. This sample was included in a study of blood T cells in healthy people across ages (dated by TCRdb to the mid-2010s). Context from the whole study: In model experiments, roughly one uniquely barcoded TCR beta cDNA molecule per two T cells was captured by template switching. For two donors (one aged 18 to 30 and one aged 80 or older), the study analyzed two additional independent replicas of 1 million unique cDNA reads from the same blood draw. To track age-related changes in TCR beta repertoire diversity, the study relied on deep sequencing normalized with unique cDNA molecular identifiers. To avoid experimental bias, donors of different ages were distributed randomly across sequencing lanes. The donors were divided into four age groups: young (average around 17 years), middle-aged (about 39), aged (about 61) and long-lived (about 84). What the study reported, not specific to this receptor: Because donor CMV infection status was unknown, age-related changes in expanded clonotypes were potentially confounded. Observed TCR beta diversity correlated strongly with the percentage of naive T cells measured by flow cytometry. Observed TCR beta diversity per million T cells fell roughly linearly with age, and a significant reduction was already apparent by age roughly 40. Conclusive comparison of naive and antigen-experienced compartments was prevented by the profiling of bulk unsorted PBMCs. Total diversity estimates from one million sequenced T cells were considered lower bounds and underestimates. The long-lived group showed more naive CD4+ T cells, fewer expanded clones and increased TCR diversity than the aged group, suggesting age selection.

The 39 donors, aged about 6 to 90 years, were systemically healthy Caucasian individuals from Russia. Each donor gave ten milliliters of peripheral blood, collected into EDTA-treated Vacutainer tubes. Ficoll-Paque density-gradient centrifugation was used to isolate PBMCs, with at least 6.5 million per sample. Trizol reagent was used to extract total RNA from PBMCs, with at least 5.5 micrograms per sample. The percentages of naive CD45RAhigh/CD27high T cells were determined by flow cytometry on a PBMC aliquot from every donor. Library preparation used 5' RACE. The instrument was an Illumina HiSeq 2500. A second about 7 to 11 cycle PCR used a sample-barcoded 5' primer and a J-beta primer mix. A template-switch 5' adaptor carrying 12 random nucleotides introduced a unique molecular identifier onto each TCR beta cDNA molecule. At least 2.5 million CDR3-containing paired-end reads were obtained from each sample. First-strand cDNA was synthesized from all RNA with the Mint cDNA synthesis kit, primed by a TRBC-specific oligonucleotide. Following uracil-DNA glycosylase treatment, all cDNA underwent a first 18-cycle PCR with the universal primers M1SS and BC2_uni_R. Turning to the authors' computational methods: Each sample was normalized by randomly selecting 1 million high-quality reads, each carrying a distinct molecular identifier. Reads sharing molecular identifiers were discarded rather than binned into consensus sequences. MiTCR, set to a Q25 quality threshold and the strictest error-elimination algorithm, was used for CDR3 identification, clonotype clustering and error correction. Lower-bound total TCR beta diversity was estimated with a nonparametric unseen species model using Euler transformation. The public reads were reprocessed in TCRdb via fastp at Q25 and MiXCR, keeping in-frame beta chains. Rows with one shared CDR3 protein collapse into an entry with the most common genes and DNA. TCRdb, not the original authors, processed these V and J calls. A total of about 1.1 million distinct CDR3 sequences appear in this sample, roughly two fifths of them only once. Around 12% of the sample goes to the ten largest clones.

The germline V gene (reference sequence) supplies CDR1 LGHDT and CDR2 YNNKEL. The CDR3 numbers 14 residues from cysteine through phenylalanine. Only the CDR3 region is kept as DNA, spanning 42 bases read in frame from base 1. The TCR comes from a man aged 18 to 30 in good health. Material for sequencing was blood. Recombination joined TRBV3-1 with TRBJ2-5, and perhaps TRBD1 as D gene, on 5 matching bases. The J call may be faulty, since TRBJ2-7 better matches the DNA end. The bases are TGTGCCAGCAGTCCAACGGACAACCGCTACGAGCAGTACTTC. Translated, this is CASSPTDNRYEQYF.